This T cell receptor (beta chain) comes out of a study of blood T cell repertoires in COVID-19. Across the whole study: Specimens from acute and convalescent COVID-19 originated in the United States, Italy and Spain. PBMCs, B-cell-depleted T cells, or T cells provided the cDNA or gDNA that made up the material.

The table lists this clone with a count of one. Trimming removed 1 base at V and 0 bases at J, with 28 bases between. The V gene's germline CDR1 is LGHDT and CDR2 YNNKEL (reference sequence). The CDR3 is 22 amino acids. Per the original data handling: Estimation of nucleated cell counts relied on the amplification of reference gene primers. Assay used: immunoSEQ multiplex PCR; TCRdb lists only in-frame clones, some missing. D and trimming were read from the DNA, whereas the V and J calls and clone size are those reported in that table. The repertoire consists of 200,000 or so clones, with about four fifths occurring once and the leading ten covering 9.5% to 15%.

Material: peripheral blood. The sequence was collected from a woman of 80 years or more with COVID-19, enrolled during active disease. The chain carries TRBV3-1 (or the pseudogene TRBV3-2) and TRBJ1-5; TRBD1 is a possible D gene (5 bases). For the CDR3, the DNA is TGTGCCAGCAGCCAAGGTCCTACCGACAGCTTACCCGCTATGTATAGCAATCAGCCCCAGCATTTT. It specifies CASSQGPTDSLPAMYSNQPQHF.